One and the same sample provided the 2 T cell receptor beta chains below, sequenced in a study of Graves' ophthalmopathy and Graves' hyperthyroidism listed by TCRdb under 2018. The sequencer listed for this sample is Illumina HiSeq 2000. For repertoire sequencing, TCR beta CDR3 regions were amplified from RNA transcripts. HTBI primers and the Qiagen OneStep RT-PCR kit were used in a first-round RT-PCR, which was followed by a second-round multiplex PCR, size selection and purification. TCRdb ran its own pipeline on the public reads, namely fastp trimming at Q25 and MiXCR clone calling, and kept in-frame beta chains. Every CDR3 protein is listed once, alongside the most common genes and DNA of its rows. Across this sample there are about 700,000 distinct CDR3 sequences, with 35% to 50% seen only once. The ten largest clones capture approximately 43% of the sample. Sequencing was performed on peripheral blood. These receptor sequences come from an adult man with Graves' ophthalmopathy.

This clonotype is classed as medium-sized. The chain uses TRBV29-1 and TRBJ2-5, with D possibly TRBD1 on 6 matching bases. Germline CDR1 and CDR2: SQVTM and ANQGSEA. Trimming removed 4 bases from V and 2 bases from J, with 8 bases in between. The CDR3 has 12 residues. This CDR3 reads CSVGQAQETQYF. CDR3 bases: TGCAGCGTTGGACAGGCGCAAGAGACCCAGTACTTC.

The sample holds a few counts of this clonotype. CDR3 DNA: TGTGCCAGCAGCTTAGCGGCTAGCACAGATACGCAGTATTTT. Amino acid sequence: CASSLAASTDTQYF. This chain uses TRBV5-5 with TRBJ2-3, with D possibly being TRBD2 (5 bases). The CDR3 sequence is 14 residues long. V lost 2 bases and J lost 0, with 7 bases in between. In germline, CDR1 is SGHKS, CDR2 YYEKEE (reference sequence). The full variable domain, its missing parts supplied by reference TRBV5-5 and TRBJ2-3, is DAGVTQSPTHLIKTRGQQVTLRCSPISGHKSVSWYQQVLGQGPQFIFQYYEKEERGRGNFPDRFSARQFPNYSSELNVNALLLGDSALYLCASSLAASTDTQYFGPGTRLTVL.